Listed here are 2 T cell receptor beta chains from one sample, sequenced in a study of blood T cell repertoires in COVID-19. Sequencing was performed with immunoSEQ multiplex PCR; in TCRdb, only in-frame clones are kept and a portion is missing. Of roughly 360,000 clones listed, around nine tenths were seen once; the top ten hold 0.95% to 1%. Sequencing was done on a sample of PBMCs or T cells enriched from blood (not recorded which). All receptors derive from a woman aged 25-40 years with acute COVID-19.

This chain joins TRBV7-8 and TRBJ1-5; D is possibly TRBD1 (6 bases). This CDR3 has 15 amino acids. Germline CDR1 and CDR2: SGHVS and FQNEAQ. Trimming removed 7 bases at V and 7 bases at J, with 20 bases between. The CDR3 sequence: CASTLTPGVGQPQHF. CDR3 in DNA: TGTGCCAGCACCCTTACCCCAGGGGTGGGGCAGCCCCAGCATTTT. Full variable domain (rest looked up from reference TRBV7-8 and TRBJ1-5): GAGVSQSPRYKVAKRGQDVALRCDPISGHVSLFWYQQALGQGPEFLTYFQNEAQLDKSGLPSDRFFAERPEGSVSTLKIQRTQQEDSAVYLCASTLTPGVGQPQHFGDGTRLSIL.

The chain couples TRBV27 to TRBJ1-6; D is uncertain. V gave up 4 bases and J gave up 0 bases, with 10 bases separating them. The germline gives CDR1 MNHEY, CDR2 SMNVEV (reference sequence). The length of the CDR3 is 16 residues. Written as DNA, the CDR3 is TGTGCCAGCAGTTCGAATTCAGGCTCCTATAATTCACCCCTCCACTTT. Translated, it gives CASSSNSGSYNSPLHF.